This T cell receptor delta chain was identified in a study of gamma-delta T cells after stem cell transplantation. In the case of this clone: TCRdb's protein for this DNA is that of a much larger clone and differs from the translation at residues 8 and 10, likely a read error; the protein shown is the DNA translation.

TCRdb re-processed the RT-PCR reads via CATT. The sample includes under 500 delta-chain clones, roughly 1.4% of them seen just once. This receptor was identified in a human donor. It is not recorded whose cells these are; they may come from a transplant donor. The sequencing sample was made of gamma-delta T cells.

DNA for the CDR3: TGTGCCTGTGACCTACTGGGGGCAAACGTGTGGACCGATAAACTCATCTTT. Its translation: CACDLLGANVWTDKLIF. The chain recombines TRDV2 with TRDJ1; TRDD3 agrees at 8 bases. The V gene end was trimmed by 3 bases and the J gene end by 2 bases; junction bases not matched to a gene: 13. CDR1 is GEAIGNYY, CDR2 EKD, per germline. The CDR3 has 17 amino acids.